This T cell receptor (beta chain) was sequenced for a study of cytomegalovirus exposure and HLA in healthy donors. About the research overall: Genotyping showed roughly 83% of roughly 390 donors falling in the Caucasian-associated ancestry cluster.

PCR amplification relied on 60 Vbeta primers (plus 13 Jbeta primers). Using immunoSEQ multiplex PCR, the repertoire was profiled, and TCRdb retains in-frame clones only, with some absent. Of some 140,000 clones listed, roughly 76% are singletons. The study, taken as a whole, reports: Most CMV-associated TCR beta chains were later found to appear HLA-restricted. In a later analysis, across HLA loci, associated TCR counts were highest for DRB1, lowest for HLA-C.

A word on this clone: Antigen: not known.

This clonotype was sampled from a woman in her thirties or forties in good health and CMV-seronegative. The material sequenced was PBMCs.

CDR3 nucleotide sequence: TGTGCCAGCACGCCTAGCGGGGGGGCCCGGATTTATGAGCAGTTCTTC. Encoded protein: CASTPSGGARIYEQFF. The chain is built from TRBV9 and TRBJ2-1; TRBD2 aligns across 12 bases. J was trimmed by 8 bases and V by 6 bases; bases with no gene match: 12. Per the germline V gene, CDR1 is SGDLS and CDR2 is YYNGEE. The CDR3 contains 16 residues.